This TCR beta chain originates from a study of shared clonotypes between healthy human individuals. The naive CD8 subset, CD45RO-negative cells positively selected for CCR7, excluded terminally differentiated effector memory CD45RA+ cells. The assay was immunoSEQ multiplex PCR, and TCRdb's table has in-frame clones only and misses some. The profile shows 750,000 to 1,000,000 clones, about 91% of them singletons. In regard to this clone: Its antigen is not known. Mismatch with germline at one junction end may stem from a read error.

Germline-derived CDR1 and CDR2 are MNHEY and SMNVEV (reference sequence). The CDR3 covers 15 residues. Findings of the study overall: Relative to their counterparts shared across all four donors, non-shared clonotypes exhibited diminished generation probabilities.

The chain recombines TRBV27 with TRBJ2-7; D ambiguous. This clonotype was sampled from a man under 40 in good health. The sequenced sample consisted of naive CD8+ T cells sorted from blood. The CDR3 DNA is TGTGCCGGCAGTACCAAGGGCTGGACCAACTACGAGCAGTACTTC. Translating it yields CAGSTKGWTNYEQYF.